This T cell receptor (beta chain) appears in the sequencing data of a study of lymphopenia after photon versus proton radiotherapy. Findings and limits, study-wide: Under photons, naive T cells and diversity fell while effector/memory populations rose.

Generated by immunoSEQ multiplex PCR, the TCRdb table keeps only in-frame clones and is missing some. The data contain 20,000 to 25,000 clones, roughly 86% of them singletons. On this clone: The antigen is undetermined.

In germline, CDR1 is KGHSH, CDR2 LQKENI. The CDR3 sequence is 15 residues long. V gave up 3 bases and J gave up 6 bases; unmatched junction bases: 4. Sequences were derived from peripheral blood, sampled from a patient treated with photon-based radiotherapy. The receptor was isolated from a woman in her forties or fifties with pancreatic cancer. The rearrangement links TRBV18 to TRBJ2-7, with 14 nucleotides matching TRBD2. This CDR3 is CASSPPGLAGVEQYF. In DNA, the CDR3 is TGTGCCAGCTCACCGCCGGGACTAGCGGGAGTCGAGCAGTACTTC.